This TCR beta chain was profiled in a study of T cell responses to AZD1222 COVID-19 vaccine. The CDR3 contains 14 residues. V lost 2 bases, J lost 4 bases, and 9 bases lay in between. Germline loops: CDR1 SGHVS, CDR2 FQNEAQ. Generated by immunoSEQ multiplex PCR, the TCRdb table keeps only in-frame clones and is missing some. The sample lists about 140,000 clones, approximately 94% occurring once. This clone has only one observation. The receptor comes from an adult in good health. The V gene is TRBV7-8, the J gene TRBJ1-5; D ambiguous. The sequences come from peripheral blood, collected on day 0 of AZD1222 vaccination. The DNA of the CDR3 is TGTGCCAGCAGCTTACAAGGTTTTAATCAGCCCCAGCATTTT. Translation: CASSLQGFNQPQHF.